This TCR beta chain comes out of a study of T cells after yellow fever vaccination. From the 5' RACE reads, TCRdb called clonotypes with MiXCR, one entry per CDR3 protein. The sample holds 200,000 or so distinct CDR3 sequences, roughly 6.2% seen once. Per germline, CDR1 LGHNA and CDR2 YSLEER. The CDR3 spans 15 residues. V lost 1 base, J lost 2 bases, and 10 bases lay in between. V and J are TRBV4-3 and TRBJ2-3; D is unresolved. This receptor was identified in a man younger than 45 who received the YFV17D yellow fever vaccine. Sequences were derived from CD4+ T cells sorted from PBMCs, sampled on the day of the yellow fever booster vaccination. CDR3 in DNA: TGCGCCAGCAGCCAAGCCGGTGGCCACACAGATACGCAGTATTTT. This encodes CASSQAGGHTDTQYF.